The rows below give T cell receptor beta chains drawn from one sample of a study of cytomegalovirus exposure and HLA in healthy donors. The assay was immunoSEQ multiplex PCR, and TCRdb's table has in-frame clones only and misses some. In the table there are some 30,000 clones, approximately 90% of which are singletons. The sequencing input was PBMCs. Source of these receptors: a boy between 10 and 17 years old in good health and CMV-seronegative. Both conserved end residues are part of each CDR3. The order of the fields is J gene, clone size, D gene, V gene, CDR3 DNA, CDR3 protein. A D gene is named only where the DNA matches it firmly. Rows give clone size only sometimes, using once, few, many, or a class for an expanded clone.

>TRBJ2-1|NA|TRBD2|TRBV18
TGTGCCAGCTCACCCCCGGGGAGGGGAGTTGAGTTCTTC
CASSPPGRGVEFF
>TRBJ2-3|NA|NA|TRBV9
TGTGCCAGCAGCGCCGACGGCGGGGCCGGCACAGATACGCAGTATTTT
CASSADGGAGTDTQYF
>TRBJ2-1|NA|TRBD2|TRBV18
TGTGCCAGCTCACCACTAGAGGGACTAGGATTAAGGAATGAGCAGTTCTTC
CASSPLEGLGLRNEQFF
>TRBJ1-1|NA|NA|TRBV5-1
TGCGCCAGCAGCTATGACAGTATTGACACTGAAGCTTTCTTT
CASSYDSIDTEAFF
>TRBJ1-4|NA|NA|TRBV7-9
TGTGCCAGCAGCTCTACAGGGTTCTATGAAAAACTGTTTTTT
CASSSTGFYEKLFF
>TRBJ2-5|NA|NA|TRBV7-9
TGTGCCAGCAGCTCGCACAGGGGGGGAAGCCAAGAGACCCAGTACTTC
CASSSHRGGSQETQYF
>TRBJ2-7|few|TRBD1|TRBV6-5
TGTGCCAGCAGTTACTTCCGGCAGGGGGCTACCGAGCAGTACTTC
CASSYFRQGATEQYF
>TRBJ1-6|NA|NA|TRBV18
TGTGCCAGCTCACCGGGAACAGGGACGGATTCACCCCTCCACTTT
CASSPGTGTDSPLHF
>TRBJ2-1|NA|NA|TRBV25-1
TGTGCCAGCAGTGAATGGAGGGGGGGGAGGAACAATGAGCAGTTCTTC
CASSEWRGGRNNEQFF
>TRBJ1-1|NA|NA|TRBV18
TGTGCCAGCTCACCACCGTCGAAACAGAACACTGAAGCTTTCTTT
CASSPPSKQNTEAFF
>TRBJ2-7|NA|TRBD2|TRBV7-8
TGTGCCAGCAGCCCTTACAGGACTAGGGAGCAGTACTTC
CASSPYRTREQYF
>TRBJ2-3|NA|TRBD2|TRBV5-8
TGTGCCAGCAGCCGAACTAGCGGGGGTGCCCCATCCACAGATACGCAGTATTTT
CASSRTSGGAPSTDTQYF
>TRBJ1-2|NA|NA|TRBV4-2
TGTGCCAGCAGCCAAGCCGAGGGAGTCTATGGCTACACCTTC
CASSQAEGVYGYTF
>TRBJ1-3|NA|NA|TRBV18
TGTGCCAGCTCACCATATGACAGCTCCTCTGGAAACACCATATATTTT
CASSPYDSSSGNTIYF
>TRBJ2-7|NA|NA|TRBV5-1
TGCGCCAGCAGCTTGCGCAACCGGGACAAGGGGTTCTACGAGCAGTACTTC
CASSLRNRDKGFYEQYF
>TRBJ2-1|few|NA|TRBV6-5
TGTGCCAGCAGTTACTTCCGGGAATCCTACAATGAGCAGTTCTTC
CASSYFRESYNEQFF
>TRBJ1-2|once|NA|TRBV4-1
TGCGCCAGCAGCGCGAAAGGGGGGGTTGACAACTATGGCTACACCTTC
CASSAKGGVDNYGYTF
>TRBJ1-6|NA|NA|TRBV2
TGTGCCAGCAGACATGGACAGAGCTCCTATAATTCACCCCTCCACTTT
CASRHGQSSYNSPLHF
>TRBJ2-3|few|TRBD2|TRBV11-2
TGTGCCAGCAGCTTAGTTAGCGGGGGACCAAGCACAGATACGCAGTATTTT
CASSLVSGGPSTDTQYF
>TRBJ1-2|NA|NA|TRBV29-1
TGCAGCGTTGACCCACGCGATAACTATGGCTACACCTTC
CSVDPRDNYGYTF
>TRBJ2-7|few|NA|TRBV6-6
TGTGCCAGCAGTTTTAGAGACGAGCAGTACTTC
CASSFRDEQYF
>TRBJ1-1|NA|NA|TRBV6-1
TGTGCCAGCAGTGAAGTGGGGACATTCCAAGCAATGAACACTGAAGCTTTCTTT
CASSEVGTFQAMNTEAFF
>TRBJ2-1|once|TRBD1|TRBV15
TGTGCCACCAGCCCGCCTGACAGGGCCCATGAGCAGTTCTTC
CATSPPDRAHEQFF
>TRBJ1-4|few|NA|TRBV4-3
TGCGCCAGCAGCCAAAGAGGTCCAGGGAGGGCGACTAATGAAAAACTGTTTTTT
CASSQRGPGRATNEKLFF
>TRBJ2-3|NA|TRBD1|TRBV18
TGTGCCAGCTCACCACAACAGGGACAGACAGATACGCAGTATTTT
CASSPQQGQTDTQYF
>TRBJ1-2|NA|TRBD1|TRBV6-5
TGTGCCAGCAGTTACCCAGGGACAGCTCCGGATGGCTACACCTTC
CASSYPGTAPDGYTF
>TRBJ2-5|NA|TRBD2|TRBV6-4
TGTGCCAGCAGTGATCTAGCGGGGGATGAGACCCAGTACTTC
CASSDLAGDETQYF
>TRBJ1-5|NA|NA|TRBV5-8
TGTGCCAGCACCCCAGGAAATCAGCCCCAGCATTTT
CASTPGNQPQHF
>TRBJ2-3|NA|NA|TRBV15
TGTGCCACCAGGAACGCGTTCCCATCGGATACGCAGTATTTT
CATRNAFPSDTQYF
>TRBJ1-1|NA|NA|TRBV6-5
TGTGCCAGCTGGGCGGGGCCCACCACTGAAGCTTTCTTT
CASWAGPTTEAFF
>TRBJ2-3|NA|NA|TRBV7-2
TGTGCCAGCAGCTCCTTTTTGGGGGCCGGTCATACGCAGTATTTT
CASSSFLGAGHTQYF
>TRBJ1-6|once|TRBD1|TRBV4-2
TGTGCCAGCAGCCAAGGAGTAACCGGGACAGGGAGATCACCCCTCCACTTT
CASSQGVTGTGRSPLHF
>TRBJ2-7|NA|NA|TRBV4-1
TGCGCCAGCAGCCAACAGGGACTTAGCTCCTACGAGCAGTACTTC
CASSQQGLSSYEQYF
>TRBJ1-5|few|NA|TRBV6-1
TGTGCCAGCAGTGAGGTCACAGCCGCGCTCGGTCCCCAGCATTTT
CASSEVTAALGPQHF
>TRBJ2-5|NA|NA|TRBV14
TGTGCCAGCCGACTAGACGGGGACCAAGAGACCCAGTACTTC
CASRLDGDQETQYF
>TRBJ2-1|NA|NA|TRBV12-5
TGTGCTAGTGGTTTGACTACCTTTCGGGGAAGTCCAGGCAATGAGCAGTTCTTC
CASGLTTFRGSPGNEQFF
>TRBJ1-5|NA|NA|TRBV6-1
TGTGCCAGCACTGTATCAGACACTAGCAATCAGCCCCAGCATTTT
CASTVSDTSNQPQHF
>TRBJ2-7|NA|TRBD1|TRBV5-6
TGTGCCAGCAGCTTGGGACAGGGGCTCGAGCAGTACTTC
CASSLGQGLEQYF
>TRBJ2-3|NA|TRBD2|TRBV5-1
TGCGCCAGCAGCGCAAACCTAGCGGGGGGCGCGGTTACGCAGTATTTT
CASSANLAGGAVTQYF
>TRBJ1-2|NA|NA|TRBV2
TGTGCCAGCTGCTCGGGCAGGGGCGTAAGCTACACCTTC
CASCSGRGVSYTF
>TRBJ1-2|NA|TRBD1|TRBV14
TGTGCCAGCAGCCAAGAGGACAGGCCAAACTATGGCTACACCTTC
CASSQEDRPNYGYTF
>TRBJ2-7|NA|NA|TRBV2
TGTGCCAGCAGTGAAAGCTGGGGCAGCGTCTACGAGCAGTACTTC
CASSESWGSVYEQYF
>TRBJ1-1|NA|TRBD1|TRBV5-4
TGTGCCAGCAGCCACAGGGGTTGGGACACTGAAGCTTTCTTT
CASSHRGWDTEAFF
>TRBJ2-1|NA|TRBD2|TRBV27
TGTGCCAGCAGTTTTTCAGCGGGGGGGTCCAGAGAGCAGTTCTTC
CASSFSAGGSREQFF
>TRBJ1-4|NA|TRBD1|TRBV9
TGTGCCAGCAGCGTAGGACAGGGGCTTGAAAAACTGTTTTTT
CASSVGQGLEKLFF
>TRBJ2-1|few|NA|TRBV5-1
TGCGCCAGCAGCTTGGTTTTGGAGGAACAGTTCTTC
CASSLVLEEQFF
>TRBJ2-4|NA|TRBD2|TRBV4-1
TGCGCCAGCAGCCAAGCTAGCGGGGGGCTAGCCAAAAACATTCAGTACTTC
CASSQASGGLAKNIQYF
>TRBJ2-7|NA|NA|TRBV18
TGTGCCAGCTCACAACCCTGGACTGCCACCTACGAGCAGTACTTC
CASSQPWTATYEQYF
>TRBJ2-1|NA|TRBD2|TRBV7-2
TGTGCCAGCAGCACTAGCGGGTATAATGAGCAGTTCTTC
CASSTSGYNEQFF
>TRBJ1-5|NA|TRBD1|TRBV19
TGTGCCAGTAGTGCCCGATTTTCGGACAGGGCGACTCAGCCCCAGCATTTT
CASSARFSDRATQPQHF
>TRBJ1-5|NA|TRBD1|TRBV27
TGTGCCAGCAGCCTCACAGGGGGATGGAATCAGCCCCAGCATTTT
CASSLTGGWNQPQHF
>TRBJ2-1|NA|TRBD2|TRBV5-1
TGCGCCAGCAGCTTCCTCAGCGGGGGGGGTTACAATGAGCAGTTCTTC
CASSFLSGGGYNEQFF
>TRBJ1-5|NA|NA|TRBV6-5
TGTGCCAGCAGTGTGGACAGAAATCAGCCCCAGCATTTT
CASSVDRNQPQHF
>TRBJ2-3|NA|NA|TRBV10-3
TGTGCCATCAGTGAGTCTGAGGCGGGGGCCCCTCACACAGATACGCAGTATTTT
CAISESEAGAPHTDTQYF
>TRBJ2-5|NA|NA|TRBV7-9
TGTGCCAGCAGCCGGCGAGACAGTGGTCAAGAGACCCAGTACTTC
CASSRRDSGQETQYF
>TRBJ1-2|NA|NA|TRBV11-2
TGTGCCAGCAGCTTATTCCCTGGAACAGACGGCTATGGCTACACCTTC
CASSLFPGTDGYGYTF